A single sample gave rise to the 29 T cell receptor beta chains below, sequenced in a study of T cell repertoires in cytomegalovirus infection. MiXCR, applied by TCRdb to the reads, yields one record per CDR3 protein. The sample holds hundreds of thousands of distinct CDR3 sequences, roughly a quarter seen once. The specimen sequenced was CD8+ T cells from PBMCs. These TCRs come from a human donor in good health (CMV status not recorded). Some clones in this sample may be carry-over from other donors' samples.

The rearrangement uses TRBV6-1 and TRBJ1-4; D is uncertain. From germline, CDR1 is MNHNS and CDR2 SASEGT. This CDR3 has 19 residues. Trimming removed 2 bases from V and 6 bases from J, with 25 bases in between. The CDR3 coding sequence is TGTGCCAGCAGTGAAATCTTAGTTGTTTACGGGAAGCCGGATGAAAAACTGTTTTTT. Translation: CASSEILVVYGKPDEKLFF.

This clonotype was counted between two and nine times. The gene calls are TRBV19 and TRBJ1-1, with D possibly TRBD1 on 6 matching bases. CDR3 length: 12 residues. V dropped 6 bases and J dropped 4 bases, with 9 bases sitting between them. The germline V gene encodes CDR1 LNHDA and CDR2 SQIVND (reference sequence). The CDR3 loop is CASSHRVTEAFF. In nucleotides, the CDR3 is TGTGCCAGTAGCCACAGGGTCACTGAAGCTTTCTTT.

The CDR3 sequence: CASSLQTGDLNTEAFF. Written as DNA, the CDR3 is TGTGCCAGCAGTTTGCAGACTGGGGACTTGAACACTGAAGCTTTCTTT. J is TRBJ1-1 and V is TRBV27; a possible D gene is TRBD1 (5 bases). This CDR3 is 16 amino acids long. V lost 3 bases to trimming and J lost 0 bases, with 14 bases between them. Germline V CDR1 and CDR2: MNHEY, SMNVEV (reference sequence).

This clonotype was found a few times. The V gene is TRBV28, the J gene TRBJ1-2; D may be TRBD1 (5 bases). The length of the CDR3 is 16 residues. Germline V CDR1 and CDR2: MDHEN, SYDVKM. Deletions cut 5 bases from V and 7 bases from J, with 23 bases between. Here the CDR3 DNA reads TGTGCCAGCAGTCTTATGCACCTGCAGGCAGGGCTTGGCTACACCTTC. It yields the protein CASSLMHLQAGLGYTF.

This clonotype was seen more than once but under ten times. V and J are TRBV6-5 and TRBJ2-2, with D possibly matching TRBD1 (5 bases). Trimming stripped 4 bases from V and 10 bases from J, with 16 bases between. Germline-derived CDR1 and CDR2 are MNHEY and SVGAGI. The CDR3 is made up of 14 amino acids. As DNA, the CDR3 is TGTGCCAGCAGTTTTTCCCCAGGGCGTATGGAGCTGTTTTTT. Its protein product is CASSFSPGRMELFF.

This chain links TRBV6-2 or TRBV6-3 with TRBJ1-5; no firm D call. V was trimmed by 6 bases and J by 9 bases, leaving 18 bases between them. The germline V gene has CDR1 MNHEY and CDR2 SVGEGT. The CDR3 is 14 residues long. CDR3 sequence reads: CASRLDADLRPQHF. The CDR3 nucleotides read TGTGCCAGCAGGCTAGACGCGGATTTAAGGCCCCAGCATTTT.

The table lists this clonotype with many counts. V gene TRBV7-2 combines with J gene TRBJ2-1; D ambiguous. CDR3 length equals 13 residues. The V end lost 3 bases, the J end lost 10 bases, and 13 bases lay between the germline ends. Germline assignment: CDR1 SGHTA and CDR2 FQGNSA. The CDR3 DNA follows: TGTGCCAGCAGCTTGGGTGTCGCTGGCGAGCAGTTCTTC. This translates into CASSLGVAGEQFF.

Turning to this clonotype: A read error is possible here, since a much larger clone lies one base away. The chain links TRBV7-9 to TRBJ2-1; 10 bases are shared with TRBD2. This CDR3 has 15 residues. Trimming removed 3 bases from V and 4 bases from J; junction bases left unmatched: 3. Germline V lookup: CDR1 SEHNR, CDR2 FQNEAQ (reference sequence). CDR3 in DNA: TGTGCCAGCAGCTTCCTAGCGGGGGAATACAATGAGCAGTTCTTC. Its protein is CASSFLAGEYNEQFF.

This clonotype has a handful of counts. This sequence joins TRBV7-9 and TRBJ2-7; D may be TRBD1 or TRBD2 (6 bases each). V was shortened by 5 bases and J by 2 bases, with 10 bases between the two germline ends. This CDR3 has 13 residues. Germline V gene sequence: CDR1 SEHNR, CDR2 FQNEAQ (reference sequence). Here the CDR3 reads CASSPRDTYEQYF. CDR3 sequence (DNA): TGTGCCAGCAGCCCGCGGGACACCTACGAGCAGTACTTC.

Regarding this clonotype: A read error may produce the germline difference seen at one junction end. J is TRBJ2-1 and V is TRBV7-2; D is undetermined. The CDR3 has 13 amino acids. The germline V gene encodes CDR1 SGHTA and CDR2 FQGNSA. The CDR3 here is CASSNGPLLELFF. CDR3 nucleotide sequence: TGTGCCAGCAGCAACGGACCTCTTCTTGAGCTGTTCTTC.

Only a few counts were recorded for this clonotype. V is TRBV20-1 and J is TRBJ1-5; TRBD1 is a possible D gene (6 bases). The CDR3 runs to 13 residues. Trimming removed 6 bases at V and 11 bases at J, with 20 bases between. Germline CDR1 is DFQATT and CDR2 is SNEGSKA (reference sequence). The CDR3 DNA reads TGCAGTGCAGAGGGTGAGGGACAAGAGGCCCAGCATTTT. Protein: CSAEGEGQEAQHF.

Comments on this clonotype: A clone one base away is much larger, so this may be a read error. This rearrangement joins TRBV7-2 to TRBJ1-6; 7 bases are shared with TRBD1. The CDR3 spans 15 residues. In germline, CDR1 is SGHTA, CDR2 FQGNSA. V lost 1 base, J lost 13 bases, and 10 bases stayed unmatched. The CDR3 protein is CTSSLGVRGRAPLHF. The CDR3 nucleotides read TGTACCAGCAGCTTAGGGGTGAGGGGGCGGGCGCCCCTCCACTTT.

As DNA, the CDR3 is TGTGCCACCAGCAGAGGTACAGGGGTGGTGTTCTTC. Encoded protein: CATSRGTGVVFF. The chain has TRBV15 and TRBJ2-1, with 7 bases fitting TRBD1. The V gene end was trimmed by 1 base and the J gene end by 15 bases; junction bases not matched to a gene: 6. CDR1 and CDR2 (germline): LNHNV, YYDKDF (reference sequence). CDR3 length: 12 residues. The whole variable domain, filled in from reference TRBV15 and TRBJ2-1, reads DAMVIQNPRYQVTQFGKPVTLSCSQTLNHNVMYWYQQKSSQAPKLLFHYYDKDFNNEADTPDNFQSRRPNTSFCFLDIRSPGLGDTAMYLCATSRGTGVVFFGPGTRLTVL.

A single count supports this clonotype. The chain links TRBV29-1 to TRBJ2-1, with TRBD2 matching 8 bases. The ends lost 3 bases at V and 7 bases at J; junction bases unmatched: 5. Germline CDR1 and CDR2: SQVTM and ANQGSEA. CDR3 length: 13 amino acids. This CDR3 reads CSVEAGTRNEQFF. As DNA, the CDR3 is TGCAGCGTTGAGGCCGGGACTAGGAATGAGCAGTTCTTC.

The chain employs TRBV20-1 and TRBJ2-7, with TRBD1 identical over 10 bases. V dropped 0 bases and J dropped 4; count of bases not matched to a gene: 6. This CDR3 is built from 15 residues. Germline V gives CDR1 DFQATT, CDR2 SNEGSKA (reference sequence). CDR3 DNA: TGCAGTGCTAGAGAACGGGACAGGGGTTCATACGAGCAGTACTTC. This translates into CSARERDRGSYEQYF.

The chain recombines TRBV6-2 or TRBV6-3 with TRBJ2-5; tentatively, D is TRBD2 (5 bases). Germline CDR1 and CDR2: MNHEY and SVGEGT. V was trimmed by 3 bases and J by 9 bases, leaving 17 bases between them. There are 14 residues in the CDR3. The CDR3 DNA reads as TGTGCCAGCAGTTATGGTCTCACCCCGGAGGCCCAGTACTTC. It is translated as CASSYGLTPEAQYF.

On this clonotype: A much larger clone lies one base from this, so it may be a read error. CDR3 sequence: CVSSFGGGTVSYEQYF. The DNA for the CDR3 is TGTGTCAGCAGCTTTGGTGGTGGGACAGTCTCCTACGAGCAGTACTTC. This rearrangement joins TRBV7-3 to TRBJ2-7, with 7 positions matching TRBD1. The CDR3 has 16 amino acids. The germline V gene encodes CDR1 SGHTA and CDR2 FQGTGA.

This clonotype came up many times. V usage is TRBV28 and J usage is TRBJ2-3; TRBD1 might be the D (6 bases). CDR1 MDHEN and CDR2 SYDVKM come from the germline V gene. Trimming shortened V by 2 bases and J by 0 bases, and 15 bases separated the two germline ends. This CDR3 is 17 amino acids long. CDR3 region: CASSLLQGPTSTDTQYF. CDR3 DNA: TGTGCCAGCAGTTTACTACAGGGTCCGACTAGCACAGATACGCAGTATTTT.

The CDR3 loop reads CASSGRDRGRHNEQFF. CDR3 in DNA: TGTGCCAGCAGCGGCCGAGACAGGGGTCGGCACAATGAGCAGTTCTTC. The chain is built from TRBV9 and TRBJ2-1; 8 nucleotides agree with TRBD1. V trimming: 3 bases; J trimming: 5 bases; junction bases outside the gene matches: 10. CDR1 is SGDLS, CDR2 YYNGEE, per germline. There are 16 residues in the CDR3.

As concerns this clonotype: One end of the junction does not line up with germline, which may come from a read error. The chain couples TRBV4-1 to TRBJ2-1; 9 bases are shared with TRBD2. The CDR3 is 16 residues long. Germline CDR1 reads MGHRA; CDR2 reads YSYEKL. CDR3 coding DNA: TGTGCCAGCAGTTTCTCTAGCGGGGAATTTAGCAATGAGCAGTTCTTC. Protein product: CASSFSSGEFSNEQFF.

CDR3 coding DNA: TGTGCCAGCAGCATCCCCCCCTGGAATGAGCAGTTCTTC. Translated: CASSIPPWNEQFF. The chain joins TRBV7-3 to TRBJ2-1; unclear D gene. The germline CDR1 and CDR2 sequences are SGHTA and FQGTGA. The CDR3 loop spans 13 amino acids. V dropped 5 bases and J dropped 7 bases, with 12 bases sitting between them.

The V gene is TRBV28, the J gene TRBJ1-1; no clear D gene. Trimming took off 5 bases at V and 11 bases at J, with 18 bases between the two ends. CDR3 length: 13 amino acids. The germline CDR1 and CDR2 sequences are MDHEN and SYDVKM. The CDR3 nucleotides are TGTGCCAGCAGTCCCCACACCGGTATCGCGGCTTTCTTT. It encodes CASSPHTGIAAFF.

The chain carries TRBV5-6 and TRBJ1-1; 8 bases are shared with TRBD1. This CDR3 is built from 15 residues. Trimming took 3 bases from V and 3 from J; bases not matched to a gene: 7. CDR1 is SGHDT, CDR2 YYEEEE, per germline. Written as DNA, the CDR3 is TGTGCCAGCAGCTCGCGGCCGACAGGGGACACTGAAGCTTTCTTT. Amino acid sequence: CASSSRPTGDTEAFF.

This clonotype was seen at least ten times. CDR3 region: CASSFGDPSYNEQFF. The CDR3 nucleotides read TGTGCCAGCAGTTTCGGGGACCCCTCCTACAATGAGCAGTTCTTC. This chain uses TRBV12-3 or TRBV12-4 with TRBJ2-1; D tentatively fits TRBD1 or TRBD2 (5 bases each). V was clipped by 3 bases and J by 0 bases, with 9 bases between them. The length of the CDR3 is 15 residues.

This clonotype was observed at least ten times. This chain uses TRBV10-3 with TRBJ2-1; a possible D gene is TRBD1 (6 bases). Per germline, CDR1 ENHRY and CDR2 SYGVKD. The CDR3 runs to 16 residues. Trimming removed 8 bases from V and 0 bases from J, with 17 bases in between. CDR3 residues: CAISSDGQISYNEQFF. The CDR3 DNA reads as TGTGCCATCTCTTCAGATGGACAGATCTCCTACAATGAGCAGTTCTTC.

This chain links TRBV13 with TRBJ2-1; tentatively, D is TRBD1 (6 bases). The ends were cut back, 3 bases at V and 7 bases at J, with 13 bases in the middle. In germline, CDR1 is PRHDT, CDR2 FYEKMQ (reference sequence). The CDR3 covers 14 residues. Here the CDR3 reads CASSFQGRRNEQFF. DNA of the CDR3: TGTGCCAGCAGCTTTCAGGGGCGAAGGAATGAGCAGTTCTTC.

This clonotype was seen only a few times. J is TRBJ1-1 and V is TRBV5-4; the match to TRBD1 covers 10 bases. The CDR3 length is 16 residues. From germline, CDR1 is SGHNT and CDR2 YYREEE (reference sequence). V trimming: 4 bases; J trimming: 4 bases; junction bases outside the gene matches: 10. The CDR3 DNA sequence: TGTGCCAGCAGCCTGGCCGGGACAGGGGTTGGCACTGAAGCTTTCTTT. It yields the protein CASSLAGTGVGTEAFF.

The genes are TRBV20-1 and TRBJ2-7; unclear D gene. In germline, CDR1 is DFQATT, CDR2 SNEGSKA (reference sequence). The V and J ends lost 0 bases and 7 bases respectively, with 16 bases between them. There are 14 residues in the CDR3. CDR3 in amino acids: CSAREEGYQEEQYF. In DNA form, the CDR3 reads TGCAGTGCTAGAGAAGAAGGATATCAGGAGGAGCAGTACTTC.

This clonotype was counted at least ten times. The chain has TRBV7-2 and TRBJ2-3; 8 bases fit TRBD1. V was clipped by 7 bases and J by 0 bases; unmatched bases: 12. Germline V CDR1 and CDR2: SGHTA, FQGNSA. This CDR3 contains 17 residues. The CDR3 DNA is TGTGCCAGCAACCTCGGGGTTGGACAGGGAAGCACAGATACGCAGTATTTT. Amino acids: CASNLGVGQGSTDTQYF.